This TCR beta chain is from a study of CD8 T cells in ankylosing spondylitis. TCRdb re-called the 5' RACE reads with MiXCR, one entry per CDR3 protein. The sample holds roughly 200,000 distinct CDR3 sequences, roughly 24% seen once. The CDR3 has 12 amino acids. Germline-derived CDR1 and CDR2 are ENHRY and SYGVKD. The germline V and J ends were trimmed by 8 bases and 6 bases, with 13 bases remaining between them. The table lists this clonotype with many counts. The sequencing input was blood, either unsorted or a sorted T cell fraction (not recorded which). The TCR was taken from a male donor with ankylosing spondylitis or in good health (not recorded which). This chain links TRBV10-3 with TRBJ1-2; maybe TRBD1 (6 bases). The CDR3 nucleotides are TGTGCCATCGGTACAGGGATTGATGGCTACACCTTC. Residues: CAIGTGIDGYTF.